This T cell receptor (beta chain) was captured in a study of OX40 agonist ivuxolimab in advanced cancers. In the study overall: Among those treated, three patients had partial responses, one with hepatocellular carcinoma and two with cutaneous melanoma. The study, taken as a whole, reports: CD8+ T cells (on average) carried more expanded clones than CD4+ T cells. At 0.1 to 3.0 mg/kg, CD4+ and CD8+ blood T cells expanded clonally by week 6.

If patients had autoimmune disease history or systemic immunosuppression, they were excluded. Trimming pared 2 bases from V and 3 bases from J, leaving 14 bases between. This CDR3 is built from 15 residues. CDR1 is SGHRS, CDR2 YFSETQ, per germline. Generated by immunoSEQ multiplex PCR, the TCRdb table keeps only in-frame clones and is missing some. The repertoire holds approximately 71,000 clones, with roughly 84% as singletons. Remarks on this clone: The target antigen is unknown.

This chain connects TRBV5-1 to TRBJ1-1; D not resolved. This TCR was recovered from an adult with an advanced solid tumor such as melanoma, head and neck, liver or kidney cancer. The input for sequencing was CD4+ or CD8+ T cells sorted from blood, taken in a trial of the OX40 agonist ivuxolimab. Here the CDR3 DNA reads TGCGCCAGCAGCTTTTCACCCGACGGGGACACTGAAGCTTTCTTT. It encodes CASSFSPDGDTEAFF.